This T cell receptor beta chain was found in a study of blood T cell repertoires in COVID-19. Study overall: Nucleic acid was either cDNA or gDNA, and it came from T cells, B-cell-depleted T cells, or PBMCs.

Participant ages covered about 18 to 90 years across approximately 25 US areas. Cohorts were assigned according to the clinical history that participants reported. Recovered Cohort 3 donors showed two negative PCRs, clearance, or symptom resolution. Here immunoSEQ multiplex PCR was the method, and the copy in TCRdb shows in-frame clones only, minus some. The table includes 300,000 to 400,000 clones, roughly nine tenths detected once. J lost 4 bases, V lost 6 bases, and 13 bases had no gene match. The germline CDR1 and CDR2 sequences are SQVTM and ANQGSEA. The CDR3 is 15 amino acids. Sequencing used PBMCs or T cells enriched from blood (not recorded which). This sequence joins TRBV29-1 and TRBJ2-7; 9 nucleotides match TRBD2. The source is a man between 18 and 29 years old who had recovered from COVID-19. CDR3 sequence reads: CSVLKLAGVQYEQYF. CDR3 sequence (DNA): TGCAGCGTGCTCAAGTTAGCGGGAGTACAATACGAGCAGTACTTC.